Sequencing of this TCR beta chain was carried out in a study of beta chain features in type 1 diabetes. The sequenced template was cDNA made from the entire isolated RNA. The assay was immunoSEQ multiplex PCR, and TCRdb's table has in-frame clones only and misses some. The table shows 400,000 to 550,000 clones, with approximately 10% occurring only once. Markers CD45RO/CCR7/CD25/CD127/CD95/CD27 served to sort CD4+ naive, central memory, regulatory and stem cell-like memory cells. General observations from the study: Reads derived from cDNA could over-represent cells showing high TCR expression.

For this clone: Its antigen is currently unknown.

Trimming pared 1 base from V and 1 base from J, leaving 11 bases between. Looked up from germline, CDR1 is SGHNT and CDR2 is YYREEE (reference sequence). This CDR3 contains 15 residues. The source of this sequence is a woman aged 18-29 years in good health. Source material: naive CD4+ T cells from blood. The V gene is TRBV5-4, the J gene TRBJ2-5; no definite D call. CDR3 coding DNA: TGTGCCAGCAGCTTGTCCCTGGCCCTCCAAGAGACCCAGTACTTC. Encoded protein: CASSLSLALQETQYF. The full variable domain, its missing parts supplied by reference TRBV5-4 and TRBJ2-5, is ETGVTQSPTHLIKTRGQQVTLRCSSQSGHNTVSWYQQALGQGPQFIFQYYREEENGRGNFPPRFSGLQFPNYSSELNVNALELDDSALYLCASSLSLALQETQYFGPGTRLLVL.